A single sample is the source of the 8 T cell receptor beta chains below, sequenced in a study of cytomegalovirus exposure and HLA in healthy donors. Clones were read by immunoSEQ multiplex PCR, and TCRdb kept only the in-frame ones, dropping some. The sample yields fewer than 95,000 clones, 84% seen once. The sample taken for sequencing was PBMCs. The origin of the receptors is a woman aged 18-29 years in good health and CMV-seropositive.

The CDR3 bases are TGTGCCAGCAGTTACTCGAGGGGGGGGAACGAGCAGTACTTC. Its translation: CASSYSRGGNEQYF. V is TRBV6-5 and J is TRBJ2-7; D is perhaps TRBD2 (7 bases). The CDR3 is 14 residues long. Germline lookup yields CDR1 MNHEY and CDR2 SVGAGI. The V gene lost 0 bases and the J gene lost 5 bases, with 11 bases spanning the gap.

The chain has TRBV21-1 and TRBJ2-3; TRBD2 is the table's D call, not checked against the DNA. TRBV21-1 is given as a pseudogene. The CDR3 has 18 residues. The CDR3 region is CASSIGLAGGPGTDTQYF. In DNA form, the CDR3 reads TGTGCCAGCAGCATAGGACTAGCGGGGGGGCCGGGCACAGATACGCAGTATTTT.

The chain carries TRBV7-3 and TRBJ2-2; TRBD2 is a possible D gene (5 bases). Germline assignment: CDR1 SGHTA and CDR2 FQGTGA. There are 16 residues in the CDR3. The germline V and J ends were trimmed by 0 bases and 5 bases, with 13 bases remaining between them. The chain's CDR3 is CASSLTTARGTGELFF. CDR3 nucleotide sequence: TGTGCCAGCAGCTTAACGACTGCCCGGGGAACCGGGGAGCTGTTTTTT. Looking up the rest from reference TRBV7-3 and TRBJ2-2 gives the full variable domain: GAGVSQTPSNKVTEKGKYVELRCDPISGHTALYWYRQSLGQGPEFLIYFQGTGAADDSGLPNDRFFAVRPEGSVSTLKIQRTERGDSAVYLCASSLTTARGTGELFFGEGSRLTVL.

The chain is built from TRBV9 and TRBJ1-2; a weak D match, TRBD1 (5 bases). V was cut by 4 bases and J by 4 bases, with 14 bases left in between. The CDR3 spans 14 residues. In germline, CDR1 is SGDLS, CDR2 YYNGEE. CDR3 residues: CASSPPAGSYGYTF. The CDR3 DNA sequence: TGTGCCAGCAGCCCCCCTGCAGGGTCCTATGGCTACACCTTC.

There are a few counts of this clone. The chain couples TRBV28 to TRBJ1-2; tentatively, D is TRBD1 (6 bases). Trimming removed 5 bases from V and 2 bases from J, with 12 bases in between. The CDR3 runs 14 residues. Germline V gene data show CDR1 as MDHEN and CDR2 as SYDVKM. The CDR3 protein is CASSQGTPNYGYTF. The CDR3, as DNA: TGTGCCAGCAGTCAGGGGACACCCAACTATGGCTACACCTTC.

The chain joins TRBV29-1 to TRBJ1-2; tentatively, D is TRBD1 (5 bases). This CDR3 is built from 12 residues. Trimming removed 1 base from V and 4 bases from J, with 7 bases in between. Per the germline V gene, CDR1 is SQVTM and CDR2 is ANQGSEA. The CDR3 region has the DNA TGCAGCGTTGAAGGGACACCCTATGGCTACACCTTC. Its protein product is CSVEGTPYGYTF.

Only one count was recorded for this clone. The chain carries TRBV4-3 and TRBJ2-7; tentative D call: TRBD1 (6 bases). The CDR3 loop spans 13 amino acids. CDR1 and CDR2 from the germline V gene are LGHNA and YSLEER. With 3 bases removed from V and 6 bases from J, the gap between germline ends came to 12 bases. The CDR3 DNA sequence: TGCGCCAGCAGCCAGGCGGACAGCTTCGAGCAGTACTTC. This encodes CASSQADSFEQYF.

This chain joins TRBV27 and TRBJ2-2; 7 bases are shared with TRBD2. Trimming cost V 6 bases and J 3 bases; bases outside gene matches: 7. Germline values: CDR1 MNHEY, CDR2 SMNVEV (reference sequence). This CDR3 contains 15 residues. The chain's CDR3 is CASRLSGDYTGELFF. In DNA, the CDR3 is TGTGCCAGCAGACTCAGCGGGGATTACACCGGGGAGCTGTTTTTT.